Shown below are 2 T cell receptor beta chains from a single sample sequenced in a study of T cells after posttransplantation cyclophosphamide. Assay: immunoSEQ multiplex PCR; the TCRdb copy retains only in-frame clones and omits some. The sample was found to contain 4,000 to 4,500 clones, and every one recurs. Cyclophosphamide on days +3 and +4 followed busulfan-fludarabine conditioning and a marrow graft. Source: PBMCs, taken after allogeneic stem cell transplant with posttransplant cyclophosphamide. The receptors were gathered from a female patient between 18 and 30 years old who received an allogeneic stem cell transplant from an unrelated donor, was CMV-positive, and had acute GVHD only. Some T cells could come from the graft donor.

This clone ranks as medium-sized. The junction departs from the called germline gene at one end, perhaps through a read error. The chain recombines TRBV5-1 with TRBJ1-1, with TRBD1 matching over 9 bases. In germline, CDR1 is SGHRS, CDR2 YFSETQ. The CDR3 is made up of 15 amino acids. CDR3 nucleotides: TGCGCCAGCAGTTTGGGGACAGGGTGGACCACTGAAGCTTTCTTT. Translated, it gives CASSLGTGWTTEAFF.

There are many counts of this clone. This chain uses TRBV19 with TRBJ1-2; the D is unclear. This CDR3 contains 12 residues. Trimming cost V 3 bases and J 8 bases, with 10 bases left between them. Germline CDR1 and CDR2: LNHDA and SQIVND (reference sequence). This chain's CDR3 is CASSITGYGYTF. CDR3 nucleotide sequence: TGTGCCAGTAGTATTACGGGGTACGGCTACACCTTC.